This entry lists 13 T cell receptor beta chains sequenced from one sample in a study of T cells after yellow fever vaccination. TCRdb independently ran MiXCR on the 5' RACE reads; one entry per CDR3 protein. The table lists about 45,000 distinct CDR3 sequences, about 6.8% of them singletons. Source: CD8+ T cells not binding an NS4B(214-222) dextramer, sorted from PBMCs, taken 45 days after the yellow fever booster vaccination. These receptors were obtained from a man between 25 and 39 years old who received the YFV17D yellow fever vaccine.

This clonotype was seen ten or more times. The CDR3, as DNA: TGCGCCACCGGGACTAGCGGGAGTGCCGGGGAGCTGTTTTTT. Translating it yields CATGTSGSAGELFF. The V call is TRBV10-2, the J call TRBJ2-2, with 14 bases identical to TRBD2. CDR3 size: 14 residues. The V segment lost 10 bases and the J segment 6 bases; nucleotides outside the gene matches: 4. The germline V gene encodes CDR1 WSHSY and CDR2 SAAADI.

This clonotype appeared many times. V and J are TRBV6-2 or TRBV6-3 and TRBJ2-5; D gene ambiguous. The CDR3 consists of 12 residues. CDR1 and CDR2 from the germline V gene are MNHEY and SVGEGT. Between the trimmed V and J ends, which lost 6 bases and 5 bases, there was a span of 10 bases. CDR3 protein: CASRFYGETQYF. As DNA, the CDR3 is TGTGCCAGCAGATTCTACGGGGAGACCCAGTACTTC.

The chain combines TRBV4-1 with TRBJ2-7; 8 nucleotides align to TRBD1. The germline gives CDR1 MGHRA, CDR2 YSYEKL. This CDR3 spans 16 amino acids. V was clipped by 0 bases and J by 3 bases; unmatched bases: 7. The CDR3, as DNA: TGCGCCAGCAGCCAAGATCCGACAGGGGTTTTCTACGAGCAGTACTTC. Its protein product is CASSQDPTGVFYEQYF.

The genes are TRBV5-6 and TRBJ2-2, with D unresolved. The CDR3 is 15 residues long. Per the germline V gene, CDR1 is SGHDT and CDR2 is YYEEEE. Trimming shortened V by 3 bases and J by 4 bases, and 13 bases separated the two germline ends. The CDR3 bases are TGTGCCAGCAGCTCGCTAGATCTTCCCACCGGGGAGCTGTTTTTT. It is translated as CASSSLDLPTGELFF.

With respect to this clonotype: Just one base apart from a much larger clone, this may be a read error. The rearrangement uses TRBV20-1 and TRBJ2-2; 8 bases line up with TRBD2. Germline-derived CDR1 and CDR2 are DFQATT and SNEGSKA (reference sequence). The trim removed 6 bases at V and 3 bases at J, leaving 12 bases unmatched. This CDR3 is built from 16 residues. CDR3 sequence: CSAGLASRADTGELFF. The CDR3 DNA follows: TGCAGTGCCGGACTAGCATCCCGGGCGGACACCGGGGAGCTGTTTTTT.

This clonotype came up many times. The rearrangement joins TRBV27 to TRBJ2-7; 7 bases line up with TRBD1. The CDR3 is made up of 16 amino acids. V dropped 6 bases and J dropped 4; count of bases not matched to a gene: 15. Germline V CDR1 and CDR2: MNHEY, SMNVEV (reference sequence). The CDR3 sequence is CASSPTLPGQRYEQYF. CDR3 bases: TGTGCCAGCAGCCCCACCCTTCCGGGACAGAGATACGAGCAGTACTTC.

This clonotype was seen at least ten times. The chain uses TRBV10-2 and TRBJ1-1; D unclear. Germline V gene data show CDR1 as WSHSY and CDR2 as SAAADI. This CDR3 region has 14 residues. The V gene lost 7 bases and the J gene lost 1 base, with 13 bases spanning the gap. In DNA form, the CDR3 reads TGCGCCAGCATAGGGTATGGGGAGAACACTGAAGCTTTCTTT. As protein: CASIGYGENTEAFF.

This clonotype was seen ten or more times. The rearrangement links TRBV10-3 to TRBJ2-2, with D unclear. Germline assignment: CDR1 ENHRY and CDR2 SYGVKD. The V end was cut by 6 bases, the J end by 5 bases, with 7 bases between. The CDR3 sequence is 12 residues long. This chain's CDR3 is CAIREQTGELFF. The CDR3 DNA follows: TGTGCCATCAGGGAGCAGACCGGGGAGCTGTTTTTT.

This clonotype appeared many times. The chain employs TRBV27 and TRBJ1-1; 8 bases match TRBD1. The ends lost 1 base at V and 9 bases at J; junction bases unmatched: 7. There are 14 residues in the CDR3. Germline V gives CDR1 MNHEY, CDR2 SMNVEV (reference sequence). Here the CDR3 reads CASSLLGTGYQAFF. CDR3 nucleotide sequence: TGTGCCAGCAGTTTATTGGGGACAGGTTATCAAGCTTTCTTT.

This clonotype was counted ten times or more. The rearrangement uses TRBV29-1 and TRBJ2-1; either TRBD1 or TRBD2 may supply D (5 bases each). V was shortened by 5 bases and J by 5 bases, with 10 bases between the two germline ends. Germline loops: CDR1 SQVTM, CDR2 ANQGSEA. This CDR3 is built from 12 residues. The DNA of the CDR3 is TGCAGCGTTCTAGGGGAGCACAATGAGCAGTTCTTC. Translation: CSVLGEHNEQFF.

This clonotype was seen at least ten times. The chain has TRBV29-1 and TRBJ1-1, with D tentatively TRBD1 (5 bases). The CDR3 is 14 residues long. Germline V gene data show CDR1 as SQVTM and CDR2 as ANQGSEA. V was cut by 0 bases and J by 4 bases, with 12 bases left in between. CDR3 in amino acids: CSVEDPGAGTEAFF. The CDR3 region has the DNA TGCAGCGTTGAAGATCCCGGGGCGGGCACTGAAGCTTTCTTT.

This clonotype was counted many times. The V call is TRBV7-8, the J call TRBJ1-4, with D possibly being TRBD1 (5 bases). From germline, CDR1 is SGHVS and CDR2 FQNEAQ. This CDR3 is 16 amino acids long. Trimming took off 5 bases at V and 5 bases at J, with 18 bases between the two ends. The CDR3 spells CASSPSEMGPNEKLFF. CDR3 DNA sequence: TGTGCCAGCAGCCCGAGTGAGATGGGACCAAATGAAAAACTGTTTTTT.

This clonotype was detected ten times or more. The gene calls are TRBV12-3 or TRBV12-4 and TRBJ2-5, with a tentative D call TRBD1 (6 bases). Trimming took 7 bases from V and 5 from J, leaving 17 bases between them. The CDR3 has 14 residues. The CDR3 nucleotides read TGTGCCAGCACCCAGACAGGCCGGGTCGAGACCCAGTACTTC. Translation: CASTQTGRVETQYF.